This T cell receptor (beta chain) was identified in a study of response to subunit inactivated influenza vaccine. TCRdb fed the RT-PCR reads into MiXCR, producing one record per CDR3 protein. The table records about 780,000 distinct CDR3 sequences, roughly 18% of them present only once. The V and J ends lost 6 bases and 7 bases respectively, with 14 bases between them. The CDR3 runs 13 residues. The germline CDR1 and CDR2 sequences are SGHDT and YYEEEE. This specimen consisted of PBMCs from blood, obtained roughly 5 days after vaccination. The receptor comes from a man aged 45-65 years who received an inactivated influenza vaccine. The gene calls are TRBV5-6 and TRBJ2-1; D is tentatively TRBD1 or TRBD2 (5 bases each). This CDR3 reads CASIASWGNEQFF. CDR3 coding DNA: TGTGCCAGCATCGCTAGTTGGGGGAATGAGCAGTTCTTC.